These 15 T cell receptor beta chains share one sample of origin, sequenced in a study of tumor-infiltrating lymphocytes in primary liver carcinoma. The study extracted blood RNA from unsorted whole blood and also extracted germline DNA. The authors made TCR beta cDNA from around 500 ng total RNA with a constant-region primer. For TCR beta, libraries were produced by three nested multiplex PCR rounds using slightly modified ARM-PCR. A C-beta reverse primer and TRBV1-TRBV30 forward primers served in each of the first two PCR rounds, at 9 to 11 cycles apiece. TCRdb reprocessed the multiplex PCR reads with MiXCR, giving one entry per CDR3 protein. The data contain hundreds of thousands of distinct CDR3 sequences, more than 55% of them singletons. Material: peripheral blood. The receptor source for this set is a woman between 25 and 40 years old with primary liver carcinoma and hepatitis B virus infection.

This chain connects TRBV6-2 or TRBV6-3 to TRBJ1-2; TRBD1 matches 11 bases. This CDR3 has 16 amino acids. The junction had 15 bases not matched to a gene; V was cut back by 5 bases and J by 10 bases. CDR1 MNHEY and CDR2 SVGEGT come from the germline V gene. CDR3 in DNA: TGTGCCAGCAGTCTCATCCGGACAGGGGGCGATTCTGACTACACCTTC. Translated, it gives CASSLIRTGGDSDYTF.

This clonotype has ten or more counts. The V and J genes are TRBV12-3 or TRBV12-4 and TRBJ2-1; D is possibly TRBD2 (6 bases). The CDR3 has 15 residues. V lost 3 bases and J 5 bases, leaving 14 bases between the germline ends. For the CDR3, the DNA is TGTGCCAGCAGTTTGCCCGGAGGGCCAAACAATGAGCAGTTCTTC. It codes for CASSLPGGPNNEQFF.

V usage is TRBV6-5 and J usage is TRBJ1-2; D is uncertain. Trimming left V 5 bases short and J 4 bases short, with 11 bases between. Germline V lookup: CDR1 MNHEY, CDR2 SVGAGI. The CDR3 is 13 residues long. CDR3 nucleotide sequence: TGTGCCAGCAGTCTGACATGGGTCTATGGCTACACCTTC. Amino acid sequence: CASSLTWVYGYTF.

The V and J genes are TRBV5-4 and TRBJ2-1; the D is unclear. Deletions cut 3 bases from V and 5 bases from J, with 9 bases between. Germline values: CDR1 SGHNT, CDR2 YYREEE (reference sequence). The CDR3 loop spans 13 amino acids. CDR3 in amino acids: CASSSWTDNEQFF. The CDR3 nucleotides read TGTGCCAGCAGCTCGTGGACGGACAATGAGCAGTTCTTC. The full variable domain, completed using reference TRBV5-4 and TRBJ2-1, is ETGVTQSPTHLIKTRGQQVTLRCSSQSGHNTVSWYQQALGQGPQFIFQYYREEENGRGNFPPRFSGLQFPNYSSELNVNALELDDSALYLCASSSWTDNEQFFGPGTRLTVL.

On this clonotype: The junction shows a germline mismatch at one end, possibly a read error. The V and J genes are TRBV5-4 and TRBJ1-2; weak D call: TRBD1 (5 bases). This CDR3 is built from 12 residues. CDR1 is SGHNT, CDR2 YYREEE, per germline (reference sequence). CDR3 DNA sequence: TGTACCAGCAGCTTGACAGCGCGGGGCTACACCTTC. This sequence encodes CTSSLTARGYTF.

The chain employs TRBV18 and TRBJ2-1; D possibly matches TRBD1 or TRBD2 (5 bases each). From germline, CDR1 is KGHSH and CDR2 LQKENI. The germline V and J ends were trimmed by 5 bases and 4 bases, with 6 bases remaining between them. The CDR3 loop spans 12 amino acids. CDR3 residues: CASSEGYNEQFF. The CDR3 nucleotides read TGTGCCAGCTCAGAGGGGTACAATGAGCAGTTCTTC.

The chain couples TRBV12-3 or TRBV12-4 to TRBJ2-5; a possible D gene is TRBD1 (5 bases). V was cut by 3 bases and J by 1 base, with 9 bases left in between. This CDR3 is built from 14 residues. The CDR3 DNA follows: TGTGCCAGCAGTTTCCCACAGGCCCAAGAGACCCAGTACTTC. It encodes CASSFPQAQETQYF.

The rearrangement joins TRBV12-5 to TRBJ2-3; 8 bases are shared with TRBD2. The CDR3 is made up of 14 amino acids. The germline CDR1 and CDR2 sequences are LGHNT and FRNRAP. Trimming cost V 5 bases and J 5 bases; bases outside gene matches: 6. The CDR3 DNA follows: TGTGCTAGTGGTAGCGGGAGCGGGGTAGATACGCAGTATTTT. This encodes CASGSGSGVDTQYF.

Of note for this clonotype: A much more abundant neighbour one base away suggests this may be a read error. The chain has TRBV29-1 and TRBJ2-5, with TRBD2 matching 13 bases. Germline CDR1 reads SQVTM; CDR2 reads ANQGSEA. The CDR3 length is 15 residues. The J segment lost 3 bases and the V segment lost 8 bases, leaving 9 bases of the junction unmatched. The CDR3 nucleotides are TGCAGCACAACAGATGGGACTAGCGGGGAAGAGACCCAGTACTTC. Translating gives CSTTDGTSGEETQYF.

A word on this clonotype: The junction and the germline gene differ at one end; a read error may be behind it. V gene TRBV18 combines with J gene TRBJ2-7; 7 nucleotides align to TRBD1. Germline loops: CDR1 KGHSH, CDR2 LQKENI. This CDR3 has 14 amino acids. The CDR3 DNA sequence: TGTGCGAGCTCACCATCGGGACGACAGGGCGAGCAGTACTTC. This gives the protein CASSPSGRQGEQYF.

V and J are TRBV6-5 and TRBJ1-2; the D gene is possibly TRBD1 (6 bases). V was cut by 6 bases and J by 3 bases, with 14 bases left in between. The CDR3 extends over 14 amino acids. From germline, CDR1 is MNHEY and CDR2 SVGAGI. CDR3 nucleotide sequence: TGTGCCAGCAGAAATCTCAGGACAGACTATGGCTACACCTTC. It is translated as CASRNLRTDYGYTF.

This chain uses TRBV30 with TRBJ2-7; possibly TRBD1 for D (5 bases). CDR3 length equals 14 residues. V lost 4 bases, J lost 0 bases, and 13 bases lay in between. The germline V gene has CDR1 GTSNPN and CDR2 SVGIG (reference sequence). Here the CDR3 DNA reads TGTGCCTGGAATGTAACAGGCATCTCCTACGAGCAGTACTTC. As protein: CAWNVTGISYEQYF.

With respect to this clonotype: This may stem from a read error, because a much larger clone lies one nucleotide away. As the CDR3 is not closed by the conserved phenylalanine or tryptophan, this likely results from a read error. V is TRBV6-5 and J is TRBJ2-1; TRBD1 matches 12 bases. V trimming: 4 bases; J trimming: 9 bases; junction bases outside the gene matches: 4. The CDR3 runs to 14 residues. The germline V gene encodes CDR1 MNHEY and CDR2 SVGAGI. CDR3 DNA: TGTGCCAGCAGTTTGGGACAGGGGGCCTTTGAGCAGTTCCTC. Residues: CASSLGQGAFEQFL.

Concerning this clonotype itself: At one of its ends the junction is not consistent with the germline gene, which may arise from a read error. The chain has TRBV11-2 and TRBJ2-4; D gene unclear. The CDR3 length is 11 residues. CDR1 and CDR2 from the germline V gene are SGHAT and FQNNGV. CDR3 protein: CASSQHNNQYF. CDR3 DNA sequence: TGTGCCAGCAGCCAACACAACAATCAGTACTTC.

In its sample, this clonotype was seen a few times. The V call is TRBV5-5, the J call TRBJ1-2, with 7 bases identical to TRBD1. V lost 0 bases and J lost 4; bases outside the gene matches: 3. The CDR3 has 14 residues. Germline CDR1 reads SGHKS; CDR2 reads YYEKEE (reference sequence). The CDR3 sequence is CASSLVTGSYGYTF. The CDR3 nucleotides are TGTGCCAGCAGCTTGGTGACAGGGTCCTATGGCTACACCTTC.